The 24 T cell receptor beta chains below were found in one sample sequenced in a study of Ad26.COV2.S vaccination and SARS-CoV-2 variants. Sequencing was performed with immunoSEQ multiplex PCR; in TCRdb, only in-frame clones are kept and a portion is missing. The sample has more than 150,000 clones, approximately 88% seen once; the top ten hold 4.5% to 7.5%. The specimen comprised peripheral blood, sampled after recovery from COVID-19. Receptor source: a human donor who had recovered from COVID-19.

This chain connects TRBV19 to TRBJ1-5; a weak D match, TRBD1 (5 bases). The V and J ends lost 6 bases and 7 bases respectively, with 28 bases between them. From germline, CDR1 is LNHDA and CDR2 SQIVND (reference sequence). The CDR3 runs to 18 residues. This CDR3 is CASSLVLGAGREEQPQHF. CDR3 bases: TGTGCCAGTAGCCTGGTACTGGGAGCAGGCAGGGAAGAACAGCCCCAGCATTTT. The entire variable domain, with the rest obtained from reference TRBV19 and TRBJ1-5, is as follows: DGGITQSPKYLFRKEGQNVTLSCEQNLNHDAMYWYRQDPGQGLRLIYYSQIVNDFQKGDIAEGYSVSREKKESFPLTVTSAQKNPTAFYLCASSLVLGAGREEQPQHFGDGTRLSIL.

J is TRBJ1-2 and V is TRBV6-5; D uncertain. The V gene lost 7 bases and the J gene lost 5 bases, with 17 bases spanning the gap. This CDR3 has 14 residues. Germline CDR1 MNHEY, CDR2 SVGAGI. The CDR3, as DNA: TGTGCCAGCACCCTGACTCCAGCCACATATGGCTACACCTTC. Protein: CASTLTPATYGYTF.

This clone was counted a single time. The V and J genes are TRBV24-1 and TRBJ2-5; 10 positions agree with TRBD2. CDR1 KGHDR and CDR2 SFDVKD come from the germline V gene. The CDR3 runs 17 residues. The junction had 13 bases not matched to a gene; V was cut back by 3 bases and J by 7 bases. The CDR3 bases are TGTGCCACCAGTGATACGGGGACTAGCGTTTCACGAGGGACCCAGTACTTC. Its protein product is CATSDTGTSVSRGTQYF.

This clone was seen more than once but under ten times. This chain connects TRBV2 to TRBJ2-1; D not resolved. CDR1 is SNHLY and CDR2 is FYNNEI in the germline V gene. The CDR3 spans 13 residues. V was trimmed by 8 bases and J by 4 bases, leaving 12 bases between them. Written as DNA, the CDR3 is TGTGCCAGCGAGGCGGACCTTTACAATGAGCAGTTCTTC. Encoded protein: CASEADLYNEQFF.

This clone was detected once. The rearrangement links TRBV30 to TRBJ1-2, with a tentative D call TRBD1 (5 bases). The CDR3 length is 16 residues. The germline gives CDR1 GTSNPN, CDR2 SVGIG (reference sequence). CDR3: CPSARARFGSNYGYTF. The CDR3 region has the DNA TGTCCCAGCGCCAGGGCCCGGTTCGGATCTAACTATGGCTACACCTTC.

The V call is TRBV2, the J call TRBJ1-6; possibly TRBD1 for D (5 bases). CDR1 and CDR2 (germline): SNHLY, FYNNEI. The CDR3 spans 16 residues. V was shortened by 7 bases and J by 9 bases, with 22 bases between the two germline ends. The CDR3 region has the DNA TGTGCCAGCAAGCAAGCGGAACAGGCCCGGAGTTCACCCCTCCACTTT. This gives the protein CASKQAEQARSSPLHF.

The V and J genes are TRBV6-5 and TRBJ2-4; 10 bases agree with TRBD2. The CDR3 has 15 residues. V gave up 5 bases and J gave up 1 base; unmatched junction bases: 2. Germline CDR1 MNHEY, CDR2 SVGAGI. CDR3 nucleotides: TGTGCCAGCAGTCTAGCGGGGGCGGCCAAAAACATTCAGTACTTC. Its protein is CASSLAGAAKNIQYF.

J is TRBJ1-1 and V is TRBV19; 8 nucleotides line up with TRBD1. Germline V lookup: CDR1 LNHDA, CDR2 SQIVND (reference sequence). This CDR3 contains 14 residues. Losses at the gene ends were 5 bases for V and 9 bases for J; bases not matched to a gene: 11. The CDR3 sequence is CASSPDRGSLKAFF. CDR3 in DNA: TGTGCCAGTAGTCCCGACAGGGGATCTTTGAAAGCTTTCTTT.

The V call is TRBV5-5, the J call TRBJ2-1, with TRBD1 matching 8 bases. Trimming took 0 bases from V and 5 from J; bases not matched to a gene: 10. CDR3 size: 17 residues. Germline-derived CDR1 and CDR2 are SGHKS and YYEKEE (reference sequence). For the CDR3, the DNA is TGTGCCAGCAGCTTGGCAGGGGGCCTTGGATTGAACAATGAGCAGTTCTTC. It is translated as CASSLAGGLGLNNEQFF.

This rearrangement joins TRBV7-3 to TRBJ1-1; D possibly corresponds to TRBD1 (5 bases). Looked up from germline, CDR1 is SGHTA and CDR2 is FQGTGA. The ends were cut back, 0 bases at V and 4 bases at J, with 12 bases in the middle. The CDR3 covers 15 residues. CDR3 in amino acids: CASSLTSGGTTEAFF. CDR3 DNA: TGTGCCAGCAGCTTAACGTCGGGGGGGACCACTGAAGCTTTCTTT.

The chain recombines TRBV18 with TRBJ2-7, with 9 bases fitting TRBD2. In germline, CDR1 is KGHSH, CDR2 LQKENI. The V and J ends lost 3 bases and 5 bases, in that order; junction bases with no gene match: 5. The CDR3 has 14 amino acids. The CDR3 here is CASSPVLAGDEQYF. In DNA, the CDR3 is TGTGCCAGCTCACCGGTGTTAGCGGGAGACGAGCAGTACTTC.

J is TRBJ2-2 and V is TRBV28; D not resolved. The germline V and J ends were trimmed by 5 bases and 2 bases, with 9 bases remaining between them. Per germline, CDR1 MDHEN and CDR2 SYDVKM. The CDR3 is made up of 14 amino acids. The CDR3 nucleotides read TGTGCCAGCAGTCGACTTTTAAACACCGGGGAGCTGTTTTTT. Amino acids: CASSRLLNTGELFF.

The CDR3 coding sequence is TGTGCCAGCTCACCAATAGCGGGAGCGGGCACAGATACGCAGTATTTT. This sequence encodes CASSPIAGAGTDTQYF. The chain recombines TRBV18 with TRBJ2-3; TRBD2 agrees at 9 bases. V lost 2 bases and J lost 1; bases outside the gene matches: 4. Germline CDR1 and CDR2: KGHSH and LQKENI. This CDR3 is built from 16 residues.

This clone came up once. The V and J genes are TRBV6-6 and TRBJ1-2; maybe TRBD1 (5 bases). The V gene's germline CDR1 is MNHNY and CDR2 SVGAGI (reference sequence). This CDR3 comprises 14 residues. V lost 2 bases and J 5 bases, leaving 12 bases between the germline ends. CDR3 bases: TGTGCCAGCAGTTACAAACAGGCCCATTATGGCTACACCTTC. Translating gives CASSYKQAHYGYTF.

V gene TRBV18 combines with J gene TRBJ1-4, with D unresolved. The CDR3 spans 14 residues. Trimming left V 1 base short and J 7 bases short, with 10 bases between. The V gene's germline CDR1 is KGHSH and CDR2 LQKENI. The CDR3 DNA reads as TGTGCCAGCTCACCACAGGGCTTGGGTGAAAAACTGTTTTTT. This encodes CASSPQGLGEKLFF. Full variable domain (outside the CDR3, taken from reference TRBV18 and TRBJ1-4): NAGVMQNPRHLVRRRGQEARLRCSPMKGHSHVYWYRQLPEEGLKFMVYLQKENIIDESGMPKERFSAEFPKEGPSILRIQQVVRGDSAAYFCASSPQGLGEKLFFGSGTQLSVL.

The chain links TRBV29-1 to TRBJ2-6; tentatively, D is TRBD1 (6 bases). CDR3 length: 14 amino acids. Germline CDR1 and CDR2: SQVTM and ANQGSEA. V was trimmed by 6 bases and J by 4 bases, leaving 13 bases between them. The CDR3 DNA reads as TGCAGCGTCAGGGGATCCGAGGGGGCCAACGTCCTGACTTTC. Its translation: CSVRGSEGANVLTF.

This chain uses TRBV19 with TRBJ2-2; tentative D call: TRBD2 (5 bases). The germline V gene encodes CDR1 LNHDA and CDR2 SQIVND (reference sequence). Trimming cost V 2 bases and J 5 bases, with 9 bases left between them. This CDR3 has 14 residues. CDR3 nucleotides: TGTGCCAGTAGTATATCCGGGGATACCGGGGAGCTGTTTTTT. The encoded protein is CASSISGDTGELFF.

The V gene is TRBV24-1, the J gene TRBJ1-5, with a weak D call TRBD1 (6 bases). This CDR3 comprises 16 residues. The V end lost 8 bases, the J end lost 11 bases, and 27 bases lay between the germline ends. CDR1 KGHDR and CDR2 SFDVKD come from the germline V gene. CDR3 bases: TGTGCCACCAACTCATGGGACACCCAGATCGTCGGAACCCAGCATTTT. As protein: CATNSWDTQIVGTQHF.

The rearrangement joins TRBV18 to TRBJ1-3; D is uncertain. The CDR3 runs 17 residues. The V end was cut by 2 bases, the J end by 0 bases, with 14 bases between. CDR1 is KGHSH and CDR2 is LQKENI in the germline V gene. Written as DNA, the CDR3 is TGTGCCAGCTCACCAGTTGAGGGAACGATCTCTGGAAACACCATATATTTT. This gives the protein CASSPVEGTISGNTIYF.

The V gene is TRBV6-5, the J gene TRBJ2-2, with D possibly called TRBD1 or TRBD2 (5 bases each). The CDR3 is 13 residues long. The V end lost 6 bases, the J end lost 7 bases, and 12 bases lay between the germline ends. Germline CDR1 is MNHEY and CDR2 is SVGAGI. The CDR3 region is CASRPRGHGELFF. In nucleotides, the CDR3 is TGTGCCAGCAGACCCCGGGGCCACGGGGAGCTGTTTTTT.

The J gene is TRBJ2-2, the V gene TRBV5-4; the D gene is possibly TRBD1 (5 bases). The CDR3 covers 13 residues. V lost 4 bases, J lost 7 bases, and 11 bases lay in between. From germline, CDR1 is SGHNT and CDR2 YYREEE (reference sequence). The CDR3 loop is CASSRIDSGELFF. The CDR3 bases are TGTGCCAGCAGCCGGATTGACAGCGGGGAGCTGTTTTTT. The full variable domain, in which reference TRBV5-4 and TRBJ2-2 provide the parts outside the CDR3, is ETGVTQSPTHLIKTRGQQVTLRCSSQSGHNTVSWYQQALGQGPQFIFQYYREEENGRGNFPPRFSGLQFPNYSSELNVNALELDDSALYLCASSRIDSGELFFGEGSRLTVL.

V usage is TRBV19 and J usage is TRBJ2-1; 9 bases align to TRBD1. The J segment lost 5 bases and the V segment lost 2 bases, leaving 4 bases of the junction unmatched. There are 15 residues in the CDR3. Germline loops: CDR1 LNHDA, CDR2 SQIVND (reference sequence). The CDR3 sequence: CASSITGQGHNEQFF. CDR3 in DNA: TGTGCCAGTAGTATAACGGGACAGGGCCACAATGAGCAGTTCTTC.

This chain connects TRBV5-3 to TRBJ2-3, with D unclear. TRBV5-3 belongs to the ORF category, with a function that is uncertain. V gave up 2 bases and J gave up 2 bases, with 0 bases separating them. The CDR3 spans 11 residues. The DNA of the CDR3 is TGTGCCAGAAGCTTCACAGATACGCAGTATTTT. Translation gives CARSFTDTQYF.

The chain carries TRBV3-1 (or the pseudogene TRBV3-2) and TRBJ1-5, with a weak D call TRBD1 (5 bases). V gave up 4 bases and J gave up 3 bases, with 10 bases separating them. Germline V gene data show CDR1 as LGHDT and CDR2 as YNNKEL (reference sequence). The CDR3 totals 14 residues. CDR3: CASSLRGPNQPQHF. The CDR3 nucleotides read TGTGCCAGCAGCCTCCGGGGCCCCAATCAGCCCCAGCATTTT.